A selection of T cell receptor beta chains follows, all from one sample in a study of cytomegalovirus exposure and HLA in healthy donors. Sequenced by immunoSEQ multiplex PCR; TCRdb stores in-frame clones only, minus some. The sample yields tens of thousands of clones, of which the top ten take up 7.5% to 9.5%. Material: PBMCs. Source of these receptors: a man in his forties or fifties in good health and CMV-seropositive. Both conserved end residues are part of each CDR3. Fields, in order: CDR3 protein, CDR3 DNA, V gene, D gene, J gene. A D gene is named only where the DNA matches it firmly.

CASSRGLAGNEQFF TGTGCCAGCAGCCGGGGACTAGCGGGGAATGAGCAGTTCTTC TRBV7-9 TRBD2 TRBJ2-1
CASSQEATGRNTIYF TGTGCCAGCAGCCAAGAGGCAACGGGAAGAAACACCATATATTTT TRBV4-2 NA TRBJ1-3
CASSLARGLNSPLHF TGTGCCAGCAGCTTAGCCAGGGGGCTTAATTCACCCCTCCACTTT TRBV7-9 TRBD1 TRBJ1-6
CASSEAPGPGYEQYF TGTGCCAGCAGTGAGGCACCCGGCCCAGGTTACGAGCAGTACTTC TRBV6-4 NA TRBJ2-7
CASSAGQGAGNEQFF TGTGCCAGCAGCGCTGGACAGGGGGCGGGGAATGAGCAGTTCTTC TRBV2 TRBD1 TRBJ2-1
CASSLSQGSANTEAFF TGCGCCAGCAGCTTGTCTCAGGGAAGCGCGAACACTGAAGCTTTCTTT TRBV5-1 NA TRBJ1-1
CASSSAYEQYF TGTGCCAGCAGCTCCGCGTACGAGCAGTACTTC TRBV7-9 NA TRBJ2-7
CASSPGGVGGPNEQYF TGTGCCAGCAGCCCCGGGGGGGTGGGAGGGCCGAACGAGCAGTACTTC TRBV7-2 TRBD2 TRBJ2-7
CASSDPPCSSIPYNEQFF TGTGCCAGCAGTGACCCCCCGTGTAGCAGCATACCCTACAATGAGCAGTTCTTC TRBV6-4 NA TRBJ2-1
CASSRAGLHTDTQYF TGTGCCAGCAGCCGCGCGGGACTCCACACAGATACGCAGTATTTT TRBV6-5 NA TRBJ2-3
CATRFSGPSGNTIYF TGTGCCACCAGGTTCAGTGGGCCGTCGGGAAACACCATATATTTT TRBV6-5 NA TRBJ1-3